These 8 T cell receptor beta chains originate from one sample sequenced in a study of T cell responses to AZD1222 COVID-19 vaccine. Here immunoSEQ multiplex PCR was the method, and the copy in TCRdb shows in-frame clones only, minus some. Here the sample spans roughly 100,000 clones, 90% being singletons. Sequences were derived from peripheral blood, sampled 28 days after the second AZD1222 dose. The receptors were gathered from an adult who received the AZD1222 COVID-19 vaccine.

The CDR3 coding sequence is TGTGCCAGCAGGCCTGGGACACCCGTAGGGTTGCAGCCCCAGCATTTT. It translates to CASRPGTPVGLQPQHF. The chain is built from TRBV6-2 or TRBV6-3 and TRBJ1-5, with D possibly TRBD1 on 6 matching bases. The CDR3 loop spans 16 amino acids. V was trimmed by 6 bases and J by 7 bases, leaving 22 bases between them. The germline V gene has CDR1 MNHEY and CDR2 SVGEGT.

The chain has TRBV19 and TRBJ2-7; 11 nucleotides agree with TRBD2. The junction had 4 bases not matched to a gene; V was cut back by 6 bases and J by 3 bases. This CDR3 has 14 residues. Germline loops: CDR1 LNHDA, CDR2 SQIVND (reference sequence). The CDR3 here is CASSLAGGVYEQYF. CDR3 coding DNA: TGTGCCAGTAGCCTAGCGGGGGGAGTCTACGAGCAGTACTTC.

This clone was observed once. The chain carries TRBV7-9 and TRBJ1-6; D remains unclear. V was cut by 4 bases and J by 7 bases, with 5 bases left in between. Germline CDR1 reads SEHNR; CDR2 reads FQNEAQ (reference sequence). The CDR3 is 12 amino acids. DNA of the CDR3: TGTGCCAGCAGCTCATGGAATTCACCCCTCCACTTT. Translated: CASSSWNSPLHF.

V and J are TRBV7-6 and TRBJ1-1; 9 bases line up with TRBD1. The CDR3 length is 14 residues. After removal of 5 bases from V and 3 bases from J, the junction contained 4 bases not matched to a gene. Germline V gene data show CDR1 as SGHVS and CDR2 as FNYEAQ. The CDR3 region is CASSKRTGDTEAFF. The CDR3, as DNA: TGTGCCAGCAGCAAAAGGACAGGGGACACTGAAGCTTTCTTT.

This chain connects TRBV19 to TRBJ2-2, with 7 bases fitting TRBD1. This CDR3 has 18 amino acids. CDR1 is LNHDA and CDR2 is SQIVND in the germline V gene (reference sequence). With 7 bases clipped from V and 7 bases from J, the junction kept 21 bases outside the gene matches. The CDR3 DNA is TGTGCCAGTACCCTCTCCTTGGGGGCGACAGGGTGGATCGGGGAGCTGTTTTTT. This codes for CASTLSLGATGWIGELFF.

The chain uses TRBV12-3 or TRBV12-4 and TRBJ2-7; D unclear. V gave up 5 bases and J gave up 2 bases, with 10 bases separating them. The CDR3 is made up of 13 amino acids. The CDR3 sequence is CASSPPVPYEQYF. CDR3 in DNA: TGTGCCAGCAGTCCCCCCGTTCCCTACGAGCAGTACTTC.

This chain uses TRBV19 with TRBJ1-5; 10 nucleotides agree with TRBD1. In germline, CDR1 is LNHDA, CDR2 SQIVND (reference sequence). This CDR3 comprises 14 residues. J was trimmed by 6 bases and V by 10 bases; bases with no gene match: 9. CDR3 bases: TGTGCCACAGGGGACAGGGGAGTCAGTCAGCCCCAGCATTTT. Protein product: CATGDRGVSQPQHF.

The chain is built from TRBV2 and TRBJ2-7; D gene ambiguous. The germline CDR1 and CDR2 sequences are SNHLY and FYNNEI. V was clipped by 10 bases and J by 0 bases, with 10 bases between them. The CDR3 length is 12 residues. DNA for the CDR3: TGTGCCACTACCATCTCCTCCTACGAGCAGTACTTC. This translates into CATTISSYEQYF. Variable domain in full (rest from reference TRBV2 and TRBJ2-7): EPEVTQTPSHQVTQMGQEVILRCVPISNHLYFYWYRQILGQKVEFLVSFYNNEISEKSEIFDDQFSVERPDGSNFTLKIRSTKLEDSAMYFCATTISSYEQYFGPGTRLTVT.